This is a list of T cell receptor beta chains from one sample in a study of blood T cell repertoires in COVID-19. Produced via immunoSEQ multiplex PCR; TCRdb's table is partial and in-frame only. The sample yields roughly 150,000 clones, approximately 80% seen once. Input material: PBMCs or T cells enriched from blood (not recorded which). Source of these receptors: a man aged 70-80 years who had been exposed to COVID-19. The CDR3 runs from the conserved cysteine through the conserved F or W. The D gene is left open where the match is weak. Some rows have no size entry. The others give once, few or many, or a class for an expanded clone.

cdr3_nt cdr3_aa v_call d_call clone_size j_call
TGCGCCAGCATGGAACAGGGTCATTCCGGGGAGCTGTTTTTT CASMEQGHSGELFF TRBV5-1 - - TRBJ2-2
TGTGCCAGCAATACGAGGACAGGGGGGTTCAATGAGCAGTTCTTC CASNTRTGGFNEQFF TRBV6-5 TRBD1 - TRBJ2-1
TGTGCCAGCTCAGCGGACAGGGATAATCAGCCCCAGCATTTT CASSADRDNQPQHF TRBV18 TRBD1 - TRBJ1-5
TGTGCCAGCAGCCTAACAGGGGAGACTGAAGCTTTCTTT CASSLTGETEAFF TRBV12-3/TRBV12-4 TRBD1 - TRBJ1-1
TGTGCCAGCAGCTTAAAACAGGGTGGAGGATCACCCCTCCACTTT CASSLKQGGGSPLHF TRBV5-4 - many TRBJ1-6
TGTGCCAGCAGCACGATTACAGGGCGGCAGCCCCAGCATTTT CASSTITGRQPQHF TRBV3-1/TRBV3-2 - few TRBJ1-5
TGCGCCAGCAGCTCGGGACAGGGAGGGAGAGATACGCAGTATTTT CASSSGQGGRDTQYF TRBV5-1 TRBD1 - TRBJ2-3
TGTGCCTGGAGCTGGGGGCGCGACTATGGCTACACCTTC CAWSWGRDYGYTF TRBV30 - - TRBJ1-2
TGTGCCACCAGGAGAAACCGGGACATCAATTCCTACAATGAGCAGTTCTTC CATRRNRDINSYNEQFF TRBV15 - few TRBJ2-1
TGTGCCAGCAGTTACTCGGGGCAGGATACTTACAATGAGCAGTTCTTC CASSYSGQDTYNEQFF TRBV6-5 - - TRBJ2-1
TGCGCCAGCAGCCAAGATCGTCAGGGTCCCTCTGGAAACACCATATATTTT CASSQDRQGPSGNTIYF TRBV4-3 - - TRBJ1-3
TGCGCCAGCAGCTTGGCCGGTGCAGGGGGCTATGGCTACACCTTC CASSLAGAGGYGYTF TRBV5-1 TRBD1 - TRBJ1-2
TGTGCCAGCAGTGGACTAGCGAGCACAGATACGCAGTATTTT CASSGLASTDTQYF TRBV27 TRBD2 - TRBJ2-3
TGTGCCAGCAGCGTAGGGGGAGACACTGCCTACAATGAGCAGTTCTTC CASSVGGDTAYNEQFF TRBV9 - once TRBJ2-1
TGTGCCAGTAGTATACAGGGGCTCCAAGAGACCCAGTACTTC CASSIQGLQETQYF TRBV19 - - TRBJ2-5
TGTGCCAGTAGTATAGATCGGGGAATATTCTTC CASSIDRGIFF TRBV19 - - TRBJ2-1
TGTGCCAGCATGCGGTTCTCCTACGAGCAGTACTTC CASMRFSYEQYF TRBV6-5 - - TRBJ2-7
TGTGCCAGCAGCCAACAGGGTGGGGTCGGTGAAGCTTTCTTT CASSQQGGVGEAFF TRBV7-9 - - TRBJ1-1
TGTGCCAGCAGTGAATTCGGGGTCCAGTACTTC CASSEFGVQYF TRBV25-1 - few TRBJ2-5
TGTGCCAGCAGCTTAGCGAAAATAGCGGGAGGGTCCACAGATACGCAGTATTTT CASSLAKIAGGSTDTQYF TRBV7-2 TRBD2 - TRBJ2-3
TGTGCCAGCAGCTCTTTATTTACAGGGTCTGGGGCCAACGTCCTGACTTTC CASSSLFTGSGANVLTF TRBV7-6 - - TRBJ2-6
TGTGCCAGCAGCCGGAATGCGGGATCTAGCACAGATACGCAGTATTTT CASSRNAGSSTDTQYF TRBV3-1/TRBV3-2 - - TRBJ2-3
TGTGCCAGCTCCCCACAGCGGGGCTACAATGAGCAGTTCTTC CASSPQRGYNEQFF TRBV18 TRBD2 - TRBJ2-1
TGTGCCAGTAGTCCCAGGACAGGTACCTATGGCTACACCTTC CASSPRTGTYGYTF TRBV19 TRBD1 - TRBJ1-2
TGTGCCAGTAGTATTTCCGGGAATAATGAAAAACTGTTTTTT CASSISGNNEKLFF TRBV19 - - TRBJ1-4
TGTGCCAGCAGCCCCCCCCCGGGGGTGCCTTCCTACAATGAGCAGTTCTTC CASSPPPGVPSYNEQFF TRBV6-2/TRBV6-3 - - TRBJ2-1
TGTGCCAGCAGCCAAGGAGAGGCGGGGGTCTATGGCTACACCTTC CASSQGEAGVYGYTF TRBV3-1/TRBV3-2 - - TRBJ1-2
TGTGCCAGCAGCATAAGACAGGGGGAGGGCAATCAGCCCCAGCATTTT CASSIRQGEGNQPQHF TRBV7-9 TRBD1 - TRBJ1-5
TGTGCCAGCAGCCGTCGGGTCGGGGAGCTGTTTTTT CASSRRVGELFF TRBV3-1/TRBV3-2 - - TRBJ2-2
TGTGCCAGCAGCGTAGGGGCAGGGGGTTTTACTGGGGCCAACGTCCTGACTTTC CASSVGAGGFTGANVLTF TRBV9 TRBD1 - TRBJ2-6
TGTGCCAGCAGTGTTTCGGGTAAGGTTGACACTGAAGCTTTCTTT CASSVSGKVDTEAFF TRBV25-1 - - TRBJ1-1
TGTGCCAGTACTCGCCCGGGGGGGGGCACTGAAGCTTTCTTT CASTRPGGGTEAFF TRBV19 - - TRBJ1-1
TGTGCCAGCAGTTCCTTCGAAGGGGATGGCTACACCTTC CASSSFEGDGYTF TRBV28 - - TRBJ1-2
TGTGCCAGCAGTTACCCGGGGACTAGCGGGCCCGTCAGCTCCTACAATGAGCAGTTCTTC CASSYPGTSGPVSSYNEQFF TRBV6-2/TRBV6-3 TRBD2 - TRBJ2-1
TGTGCCAGCAGCTTGGGACTAGCGGGCGGATACAATGAGCAGTTCTTC CASSLGLAGGYNEQFF TRBV13 TRBD2 - TRBJ2-1
TGTGCCAGCCTGAAGGAGCTACGGGGAGAAAAACTGTTTTTT CASLKELRGEKLFF TRBV2 - - TRBJ1-4
TGTGCCAGCAGCCATGCACCGGGACAGGGGATGGGGAACACTGAAGCTTTCTTT CASSHAPGQGMGNTEAFF TRBV27 TRBD1 - TRBJ1-1
TGTGCCAGCAGAGACAGGCTAGGTCCCTATGGCTACACCTTC CASRDRLGPYGYTF TRBV2 - - TRBJ1-2
TGTGCCAGCAGCCCCAACTCACCTGACTCTGGAAACACCATATATTTT CASSPNSPDSGNTIYF TRBV7-2 - - TRBJ1-3
TGCGCCAGCAGCCAAGATATCGGAGGGTACGAGCAGTACTTC CASSQDIGGYEQYF TRBV4-3 - - TRBJ2-7
TGTGCCAGCAGTCCTAGCTCCTACGAGCAGTACTTC CASSPSSYEQYF TRBV12-3/TRBV12-4 - - TRBJ2-7
TGTGCCAGCAAAGGGGGCAGGAGTCAGCCCCAGCATTTT CASKGGRSQPQHF TRBV28 TRBD1 - TRBJ1-5
TGTGCCAGCGGGGGGGCAGGACCCAAGGGAAACACCATATATTTT CASGGAGPKGNTIYF TRBV28 - - TRBJ1-3
TGTGCCAGCAGCCCCACGACAGGGGTTTTAGGAAACACCATATATTTT CASSPTTGVLGNTIYF TRBV5-4 TRBD1 - TRBJ1-3
TGTGCCAGCTACCCATCTCGGACTAGCGCAACAGATACGCAGTATTTT CASYPSRTSATDTQYF TRBV18 TRBD2 - TRBJ2-3
TGTGCCAGCAGCTCCTCAGGGGTACCCTACGAGCAGTACTTC CASSSSGVPYEQYF TRBV7-2 - - TRBJ2-7
TGCGCCAGCACTGATTCCCTTGCGGCCGGGGAGCTGTTTTTT CASTDSLAAGELFF TRBV10-1 - medium-sized TRBJ2-2
TGCGCCAGCAGCCTATGGACTAGCGGGAGCGGGGAGCTGTTTTTT CASSLWTSGSGELFF TRBV5-1 TRBD2 - TRBJ2-2
TGTGCCAGTAGTACCGTCGACTCGAGGGAGACCCAGTACTTC CASSTVDSRETQYF TRBV19 - - TRBJ2-5
TGTGCCAGCAGCTTATTACTCTGGAAGACTTACGAGCAGTACTTC CASSLLLWKTYEQYF TRBV28 - - TRBJ2-7
TGTGCCAGCAGTTCCGCTCCAGGGTCACACTCTGGAAACACCATATATTTT CASSSAPGSHSGNTIYF TRBV28 - - TRBJ1-3
TGCGCCAGCAGCAGGACTAGCGGGACAGACAATGAGCAGTTCTTC CASSRTSGTDNEQFF TRBV5-1 TRBD2 few TRBJ2-1
TGTGCCAGCAGGGTGGAGGGGACTAACACCGGGGAGCTGTTTTTT CASRVEGTNTGELFF TRBV5-8 - - TRBJ2-2